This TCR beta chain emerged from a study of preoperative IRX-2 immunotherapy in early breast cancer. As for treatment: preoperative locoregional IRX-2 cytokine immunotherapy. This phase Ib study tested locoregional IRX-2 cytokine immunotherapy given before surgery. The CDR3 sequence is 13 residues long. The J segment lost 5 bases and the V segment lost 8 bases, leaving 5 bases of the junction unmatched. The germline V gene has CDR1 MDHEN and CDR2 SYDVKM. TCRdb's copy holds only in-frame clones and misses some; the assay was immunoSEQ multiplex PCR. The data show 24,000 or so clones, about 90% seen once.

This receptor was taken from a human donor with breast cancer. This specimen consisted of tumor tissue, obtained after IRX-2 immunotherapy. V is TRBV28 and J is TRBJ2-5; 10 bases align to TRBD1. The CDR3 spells CASDRGLRETQYF. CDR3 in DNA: TGTGCCAGCGACAGGGGGCTTAGGGAGACCCAGTACTTC. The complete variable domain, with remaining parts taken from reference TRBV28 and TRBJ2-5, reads DVKVTQSSRYLVKRTGEKVFLECVQDMDHENMFWYRQDPGLGLRLIYFSYDVKMKEKGDIPEGYSVSREKKERFSLILESASTNQTSMYLCASDRGLRETQYFGPGTRLLVL.